This T cell receptor beta chain was retrieved from a study of cytomegalovirus exposure and HLA in healthy donors. The CDR3 consists of 14 residues. The germline V gene has CDR1 MNHNS and CDR2 SASEGT. Trimming removed 6 bases from V and 10 bases from J; junction bases left unmatched: 12. Details on this clone: What it recognizes is unknown.

PCR employed 60 Vbeta and 13 Jbeta primers. Only in-frame clones appear in the TCRdb table, and some are missing; sequencing was by immunoSEQ multiplex PCR. The data contain about 210,000 clones, roughly 82% of them seen just once; the ten biggest clones take up approximately 5.7%. Study results and limitations: V- and J-gene trimming of TCR beta was linked (in a later analysis) to a missense DCLRE1C variant.

The chain is built from TRBV6-1 and TRBJ1-2; 9 positions agree with TRBD1. Source material: PBMCs. The sequence came from a man in his forties in good health and CMV-seropositive. CDR3 region: CASREGGQGRYYTF. CDR3 sequence (DNA): TGTGCCAGCAGGGAGGGGGGACAGGGAAGATACTACACCTTC.